The present entry profiles one T cell receptor (beta chain) with its context. The antigen is not known. The entry originates in a study of CD8 T cells in Susac syndrome. Overall study findings and caveats: Acknowledgment was made by the study that its TCR sequencing and HLA analysis involved a relatively small number of individuals.

RNA was extracted with the RNeasy kit, and a quantity of roughly 0.45 to 1 ug was reverse transcribed using random hexamers. Via MiXCR, TCRdb re-called the immunoSEQ multiplex PCR reads, giving one row per CDR3 protein. The sample has under 200,000 distinct CDR3 sequences; 95% are singletons. V was shortened by 1 base and J by 4 bases, with 8 bases between the two germline ends. Germline CDR1 SGHDT, CDR2 YYEEEE. The CDR3 runs to 13 residues. CD8+ and CD4+ T cells taken from blood had their TCR beta sequenced. TEMRA cells underwent FACS enrichment and CD8+ and CD4+ T cells underwent negative isolation.

The sequenced material came from CD4+ T cells from PBMCs. This sequence joins TRBV5-6 and TRBJ1-2; no definite D call. The sequence was collected from a human donor in good health. DNA of the CDR3: TGTGCCAGCAGCTTGATGCGGGGCTATGGCTACACCTTC. Its protein is CASSLMRGYGYTF.